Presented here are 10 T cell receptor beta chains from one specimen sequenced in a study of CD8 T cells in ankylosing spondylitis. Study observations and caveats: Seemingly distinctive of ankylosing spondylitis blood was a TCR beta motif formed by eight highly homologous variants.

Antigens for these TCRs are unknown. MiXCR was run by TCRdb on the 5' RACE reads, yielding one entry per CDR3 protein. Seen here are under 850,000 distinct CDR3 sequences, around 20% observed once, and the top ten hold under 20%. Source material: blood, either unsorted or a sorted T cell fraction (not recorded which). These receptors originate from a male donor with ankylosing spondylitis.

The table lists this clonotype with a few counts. The CDR3 DNA sequence: TGTGCCAGCAGCTTAAGGGTCAGGGGGTCCTACAATGAGCAGTTCTTC. This translates into CASSLRVRGSYNEQFF. This chain connects TRBV7-3 to TRBJ2-1, with 7 bases identical to TRBD1. The CDR3 contains 16 residues. V lost 1 base, J lost 1 base, and 4 bases stayed unmatched. Germline V gene sequence: CDR1 SGHTA, CDR2 FQGTGA.

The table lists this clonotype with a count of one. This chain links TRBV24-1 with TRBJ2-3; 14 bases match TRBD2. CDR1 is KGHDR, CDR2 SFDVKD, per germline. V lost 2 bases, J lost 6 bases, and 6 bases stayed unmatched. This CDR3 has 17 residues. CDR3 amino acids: CATSDSRGLAGVDTQYF. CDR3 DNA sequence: TGTGCCACCAGTGATTCCCGGGGACTAGCGGGGGTGGATACGCAGTATTTT.

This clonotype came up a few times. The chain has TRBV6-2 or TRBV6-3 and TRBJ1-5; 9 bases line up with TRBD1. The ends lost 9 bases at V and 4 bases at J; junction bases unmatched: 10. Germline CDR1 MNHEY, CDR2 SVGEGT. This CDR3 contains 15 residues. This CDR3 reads CASLPGQGANQPQHF. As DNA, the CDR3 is TGTGCCAGTCTGCCGGGACAGGGAGCAAATCAGCCCCAGCATTTT.

DNA for the CDR3: TGCGCCAGCAGCTTGGGCAACGCCTACGAGCAGTACTTC. The encoded protein is CASSLGNAYEQYF. This rearrangement joins TRBV5-1 to TRBJ2-7, with D hard to call. Germline-derived CDR1 and CDR2 are SGHRS and YFSETQ. Trimming took off 0 bases at V and 2 bases at J, with 6 bases between the two ends. CDR3 size: 13 residues.

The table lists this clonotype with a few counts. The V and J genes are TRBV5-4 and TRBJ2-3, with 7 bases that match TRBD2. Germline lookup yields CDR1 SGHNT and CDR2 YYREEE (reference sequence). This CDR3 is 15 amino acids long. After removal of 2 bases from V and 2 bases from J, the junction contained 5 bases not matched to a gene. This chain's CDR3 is CASSFPSGNTDTQYF. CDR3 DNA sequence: TGTGCCAGCAGCTTCCCCAGCGGGAACACAGATACGCAGTATTTT.

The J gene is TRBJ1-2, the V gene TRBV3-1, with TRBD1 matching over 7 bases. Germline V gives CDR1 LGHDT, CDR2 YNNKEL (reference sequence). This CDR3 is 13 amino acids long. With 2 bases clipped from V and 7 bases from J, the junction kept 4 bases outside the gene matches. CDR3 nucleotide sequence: TGTGCCAGCAGCCAATCTTCAGGGGGTGGCTACACCTTC. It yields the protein CASSQSSGGGYTF. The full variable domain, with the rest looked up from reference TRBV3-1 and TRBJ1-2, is DTAVSQTPKYLVTQMGNDKSIKCEQNLGHDTMYWYKQDSKKFLKIMFSYNNKELIINETVPNRFSPKSPDKAHLNLHINSLELGDSAVYFCASSQSSGGGYTFGSGTRLTVV.

The DNA of the CDR3 is TGTGCCAGCAGTTACTCGCCTGACACCACCTACGAGCAGTACTTC. Translation gives CASSYSPDTTYEQYF. The chain is built from TRBV6-5 and TRBJ2-7, with no clear D. Trimming took off 0 bases at V and 2 bases at J, with 11 bases between the two ends. Looked up from germline, CDR1 is MNHEY and CDR2 is SVGAGI. CDR3 length: 15 amino acids.

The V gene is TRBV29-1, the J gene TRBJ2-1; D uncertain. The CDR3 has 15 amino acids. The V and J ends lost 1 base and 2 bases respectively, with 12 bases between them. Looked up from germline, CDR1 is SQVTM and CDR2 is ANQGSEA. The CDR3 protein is CSVEASSTTYNEQFF. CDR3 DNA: TGCAGCGTTGAAGCTAGTTCAACCACCTACAATGAGCAGTTCTTC.

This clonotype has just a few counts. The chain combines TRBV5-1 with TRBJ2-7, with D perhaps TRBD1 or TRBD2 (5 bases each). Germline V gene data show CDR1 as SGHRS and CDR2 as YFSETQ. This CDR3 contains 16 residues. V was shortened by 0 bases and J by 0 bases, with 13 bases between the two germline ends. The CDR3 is CASSLGGTRGSYEQYF. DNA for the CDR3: TGCGCCAGCAGCTTGGGGGGGACCCGGGGCTCCTACGAGCAGTACTTC.

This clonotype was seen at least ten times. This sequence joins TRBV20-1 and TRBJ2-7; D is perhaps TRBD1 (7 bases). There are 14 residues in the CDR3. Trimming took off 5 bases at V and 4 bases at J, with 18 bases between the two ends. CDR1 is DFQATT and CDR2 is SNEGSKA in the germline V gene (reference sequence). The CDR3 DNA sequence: TGCAGTGCTCGGGGGCCAGGGGGTATTTACGAGCAGTACTTC. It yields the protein CSARGPGGIYEQYF.